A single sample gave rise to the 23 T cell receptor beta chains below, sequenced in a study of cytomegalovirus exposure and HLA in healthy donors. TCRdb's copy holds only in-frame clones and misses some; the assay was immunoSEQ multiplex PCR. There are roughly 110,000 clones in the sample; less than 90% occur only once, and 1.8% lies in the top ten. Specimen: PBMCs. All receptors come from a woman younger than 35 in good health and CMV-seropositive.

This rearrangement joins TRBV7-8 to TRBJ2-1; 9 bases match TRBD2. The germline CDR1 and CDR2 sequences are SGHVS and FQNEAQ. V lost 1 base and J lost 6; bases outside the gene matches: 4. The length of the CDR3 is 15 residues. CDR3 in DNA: TGTGCCAGCAGCTTAGGACTAGCGGACCTCAATGAGCAGTTCTTC. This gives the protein CASSLGLADLNEQFF.

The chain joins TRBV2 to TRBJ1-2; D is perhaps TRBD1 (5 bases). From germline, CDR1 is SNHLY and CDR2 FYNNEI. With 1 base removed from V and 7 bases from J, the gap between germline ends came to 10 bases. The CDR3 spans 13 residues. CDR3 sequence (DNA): TGTGCCAGCAGTGAAGAAGGGGTGGGTGGCTACACCTTC. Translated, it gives CASSEEGVGGYTF.

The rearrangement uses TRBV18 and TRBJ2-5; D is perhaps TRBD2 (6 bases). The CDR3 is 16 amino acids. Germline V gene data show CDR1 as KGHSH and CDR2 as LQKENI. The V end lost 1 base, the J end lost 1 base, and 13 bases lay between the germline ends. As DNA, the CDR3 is TGTGCCAGCTCACCACTCCGAGAGGGAGGCCAAGAGACCCAGTACTTC. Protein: CASSPLREGGQETQYF.

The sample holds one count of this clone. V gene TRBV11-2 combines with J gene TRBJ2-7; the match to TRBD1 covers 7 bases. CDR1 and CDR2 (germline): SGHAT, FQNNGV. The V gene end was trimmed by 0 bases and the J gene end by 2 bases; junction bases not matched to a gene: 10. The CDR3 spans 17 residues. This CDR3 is CASSLDSRDRITYEQYF. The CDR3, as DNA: TGTGCCAGCAGCTTAGATTCTCGGGACAGAATCACCTACGAGCAGTACTTC.

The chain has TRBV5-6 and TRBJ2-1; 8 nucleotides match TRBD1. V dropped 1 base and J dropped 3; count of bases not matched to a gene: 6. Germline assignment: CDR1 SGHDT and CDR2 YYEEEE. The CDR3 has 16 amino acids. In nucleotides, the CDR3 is TGTGCCAGCAGCTTGCGGCAGGGGGCGTACTACAATGAGCAGTTCTTC. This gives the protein CASSLRQGAYYNEQFF.

DNA for the CDR3: TGTGCCAGCCTGGAGAGCGTTGCAACAGATACGCAGTATTTT. Translating gives CASLESVATDTQYF. J is TRBJ2-3 and V is TRBV6-6; D ambiguous. CDR1 MNHNY and CDR2 SVGAGI come from the germline V gene (reference sequence). Between the trimmed V and J ends, which lost 8 bases and 3 bases, there was a span of 15 bases. The CDR3 length is 14 residues.

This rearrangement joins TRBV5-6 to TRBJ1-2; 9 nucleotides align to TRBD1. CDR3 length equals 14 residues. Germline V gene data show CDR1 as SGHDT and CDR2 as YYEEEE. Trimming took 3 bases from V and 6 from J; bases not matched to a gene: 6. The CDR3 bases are TGTGCCAGCAGCTCCCCGGGACAGGGCGATGGCTACACCTTC. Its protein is CASSSPGQGDGYTF.

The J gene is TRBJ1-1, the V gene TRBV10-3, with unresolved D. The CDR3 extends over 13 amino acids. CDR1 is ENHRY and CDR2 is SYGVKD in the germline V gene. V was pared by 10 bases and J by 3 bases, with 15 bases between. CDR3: CATKTSIDTEAFF. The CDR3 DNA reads TGTGCCACAAAGACATCAATCGACACTGAAGCTTTCTTT.

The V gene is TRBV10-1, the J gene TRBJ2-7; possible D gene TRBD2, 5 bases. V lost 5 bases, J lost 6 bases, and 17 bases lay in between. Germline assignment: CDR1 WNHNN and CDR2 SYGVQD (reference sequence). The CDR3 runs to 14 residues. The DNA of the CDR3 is TGCGCCAGCAGTAGAGACCGGGAAAGTGGCGAGCAGTACGTC. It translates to CASSRDRESGEQYV.

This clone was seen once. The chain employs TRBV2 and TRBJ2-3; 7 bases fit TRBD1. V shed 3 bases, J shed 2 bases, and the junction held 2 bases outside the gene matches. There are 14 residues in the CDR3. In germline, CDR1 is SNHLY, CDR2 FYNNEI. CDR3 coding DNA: TGTGCCAGCAGTGAGGACAGGTCCACAGATACGCAGTATTTT. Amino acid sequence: CASSEDRSTDTQYF.

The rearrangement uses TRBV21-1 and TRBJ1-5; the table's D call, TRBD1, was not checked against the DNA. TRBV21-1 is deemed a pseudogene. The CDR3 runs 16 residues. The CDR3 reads CASSLTWGQVNQPQHF. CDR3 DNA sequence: TGTGCCAGCAGCTTAACTTGGGGACAGGTCAATCAGCCCCAGCATTTT.

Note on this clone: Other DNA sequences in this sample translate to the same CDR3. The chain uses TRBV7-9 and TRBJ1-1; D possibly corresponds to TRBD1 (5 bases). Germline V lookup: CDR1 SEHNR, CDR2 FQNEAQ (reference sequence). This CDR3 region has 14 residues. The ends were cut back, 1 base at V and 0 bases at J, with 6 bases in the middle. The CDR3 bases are TGTGCCAGCAGCTTAGGACAGCTGAACACTGAAGCTTTCTTT. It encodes CASSLGQLNTEAFF.

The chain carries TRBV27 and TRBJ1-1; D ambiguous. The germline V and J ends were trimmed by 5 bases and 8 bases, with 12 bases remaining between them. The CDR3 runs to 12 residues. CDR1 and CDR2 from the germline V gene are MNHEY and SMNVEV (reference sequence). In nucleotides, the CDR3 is TGTGCCAGCAGTGAAAACGGGGAAGAAGCTTTCTTT. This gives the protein CASSENGEEAFF.

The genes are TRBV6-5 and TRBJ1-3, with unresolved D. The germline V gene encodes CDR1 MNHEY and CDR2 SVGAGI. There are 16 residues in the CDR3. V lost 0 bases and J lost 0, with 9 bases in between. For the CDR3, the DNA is TGTGCCAGCAGTTACTCTTCAGTTCGCTCTGGAAACACCATATATTTT. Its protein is CASSYSSVRSGNTIYF.

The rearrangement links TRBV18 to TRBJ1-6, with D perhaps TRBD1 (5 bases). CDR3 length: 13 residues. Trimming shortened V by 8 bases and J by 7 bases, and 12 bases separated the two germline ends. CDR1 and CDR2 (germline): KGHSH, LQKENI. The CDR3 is CASTGGINSPLHF. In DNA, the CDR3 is TGTGCCAGCACCGGGGGGATCAATTCACCCCTCCACTTT.

The CDR3 here is CASSVSLSYGYTF. In DNA, the CDR3 is TGTGCCAGCAGCGTTTCTCTTTCCTATGGCTACACCTTC. The genes are TRBV9 and TRBJ1-2; D call uncertain. The V end lost 2 bases, the J end lost 4 bases, and 9 bases lay between the germline ends. CDR3 size: 13 residues. Germline V gene lookup returns CDR1 SGDLS and CDR2 YYNGEE. Together with reference TRBV9 and TRBJ1-2, the CDR3 gives the full variable domain: DSGVTQTPKHLITATGQRVTLRCSPRSGDLSVYWYQQSLDQGLQFLIQYYNGEERAKGNILERFSAQQFPDLHSELNLSSLELGDSALYFCASSVSLSYGYTFGSGTRLTVV.

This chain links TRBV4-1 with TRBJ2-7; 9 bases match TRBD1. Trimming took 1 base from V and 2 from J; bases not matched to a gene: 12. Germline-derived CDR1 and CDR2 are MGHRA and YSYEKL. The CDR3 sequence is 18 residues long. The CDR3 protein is CASSQAYLGQGNPYEQYF. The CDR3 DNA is TGCGCCAGCAGCCAAGCATACTTAGGACAGGGGAATCCCTACGAGCAGTACTTC.

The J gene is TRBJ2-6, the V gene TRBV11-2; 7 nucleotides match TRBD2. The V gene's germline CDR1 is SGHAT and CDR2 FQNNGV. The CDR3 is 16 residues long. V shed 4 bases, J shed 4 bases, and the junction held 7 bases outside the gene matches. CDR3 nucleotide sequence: TGTGCCAGCAGCTCCTCTGGGGGGGTCGGGGCCAACGTCCTGACTTTC. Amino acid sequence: CASSSSGGVGANVLTF.

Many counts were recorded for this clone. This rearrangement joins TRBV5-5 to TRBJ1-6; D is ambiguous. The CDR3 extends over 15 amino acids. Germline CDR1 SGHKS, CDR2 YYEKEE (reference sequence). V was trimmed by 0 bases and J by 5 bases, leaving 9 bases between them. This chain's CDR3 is CASSLEQIHNSPLHF. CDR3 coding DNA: TGTGCCAGCAGCTTGGAGCAAATTCATAATTCACCCCTCCACTTT.

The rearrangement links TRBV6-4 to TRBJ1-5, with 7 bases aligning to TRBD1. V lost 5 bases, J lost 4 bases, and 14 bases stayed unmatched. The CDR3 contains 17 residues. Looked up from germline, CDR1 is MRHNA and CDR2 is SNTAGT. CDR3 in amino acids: CASSPPGQRLSNQPQHF. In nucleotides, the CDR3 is TGTGCCAGCAGTCCCCCGGGACAGAGACTTAGTAATCAGCCCCAGCATTTT.

CDR3 sequence: CASRPGVEDTGELFF. DNA of the CDR3: TGTGCCAGTAGGCCAGGGGTTGAGGACACCGGGGAGCTGTTTTTT. V usage is TRBV19 and J usage is TRBJ2-2, with D perhaps TRBD1 (6 bases). The CDR3 contains 15 residues. In germline, CDR1 is LNHDA, CDR2 SQIVND (reference sequence). Trimming shortened V by 6 bases and J by 3 bases, and 14 bases separated the two germline ends.

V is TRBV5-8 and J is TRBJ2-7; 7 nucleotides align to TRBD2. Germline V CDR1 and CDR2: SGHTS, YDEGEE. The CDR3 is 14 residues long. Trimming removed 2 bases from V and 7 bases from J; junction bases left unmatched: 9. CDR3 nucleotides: TGTGCCAGCAGCTTCCGTACACTAGCGCGTGAGCAGTACTTC. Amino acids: CASSFRTLAREQYF.

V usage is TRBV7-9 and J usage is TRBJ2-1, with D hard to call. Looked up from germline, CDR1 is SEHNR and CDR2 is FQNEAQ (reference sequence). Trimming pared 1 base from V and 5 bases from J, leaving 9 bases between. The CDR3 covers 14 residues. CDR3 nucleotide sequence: TGTGCCAGCAGCTTAGTACTGGGCGACAATGAGCAGTTCTTC. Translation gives CASSLVLGDNEQFF.